This T cell receptor beta chain derives from a study of PD-1 blockade in classical Hodgkin lymphoma (dated by TCRdb to 2019 to 2021). For the study in its entirety: Nivolumab dosing was 3 mg/kg intravenously every 2 weeks, continuing until either disease progression or unacceptable toxicity. A peripheral blood immune signature of response to PD-1 blockade in classical Hodgkin lymphoma was defined using TCR beta sequencing and CyTOF.

The junction carries 18 bases between V and J, which are trimmed by 4 bases and 0 bases respectively. From the cysteine through the phenylalanine, the CDR3 covers 17 amino acids. Solely the CDR3 DNA is kept, with 51 bases framed from the first base. The germline V gene encodes CDR1 MNHNS and CDR2 SASEGT. Overall study results and their limits: The study was restricted to a single clinical trial cohort, and the causes of repertoire differences, possibly disease activity or prior therapy, were left undefined. Trial patients with a complete response had baseline diversity similar to that of newly diagnosed patients, while partial responders and progressors had significantly lower diversity. A significant rise by C4D1 was seen in CD4+ but not CD8+ TCR diversity (p=0.0027 vs p=0.16), with the rise being most apparent in complete responders (p=0.02). Lower diversity was seen in patients whose nivolumab began less than 1 year after ASCT, and these patients were left out of later analyses so that immune reconstitution would not confound the results. Baseline TCR diversity was reported to be lower in newly diagnosed patients than in healthy donors, and even lower in relapsed/refractory patients.

The Qiagen DNeasy kit was used to extract genomic DNA both from unsorted PBMCs and from the negatively selected CD4+ and CD8+ fractions. TCR beta CDR3 regions were amplified by immunoSEQ multiplex PCR using primers annealing to V and J segments. Amplification bias was minimized using a synthetic immune receptor repertoire, and residual bias was removed computationally after sequencing. The authors' pipeline ran thus. Repertoire diversity was quantified as the Shannon entropy index using custom Python scripts. Unsorted, CD4+ and CD8+ repertoires were analyzed separately, except for combined analyses in which CD4+ and CD8+ sequences were merged in silico. Clonal expansion was defined as a frequency increase of at least 2-fold after treatment compared with C1D1, and clones undetected at baseline were assigned a pseudocount of 0.5. Singleton clones were defined as clones with 0 or 1 copy at C1D1, and non-singleton clones were defined as clones with 2 or more copies. Clones expanded in unsorted samples were annotated as CD4+, CD8+ or unknown by matching protein sequences in sorted samples from the same patient. Wilcoxon tests were applied to paired samples to test diversity changes from C1D1 to C4D1. The immuneACCESS repertoire file appears here via TCRdb, limited to in-frame rearrangements. These files lack a portion of the clones; in checked studies, under half of the deficit traces to unresolved V genes, and the cause of the others is not known. That table furnishes V, J and clone size, whereas the DNA furnished D and trimming. This sample is represented by about 41,000 clones; more than 70% of them were singletons. 20% to 25% of the sample is in the top ten clones.

Details on this clone: Its antigen remains undetermined. No clone much larger than this one lies a single base away; base qualities are absent.

Read against the paper, the sample's time point label means: cycle 1 day 1 (C1D1), immediately before nivolumab initiation. Every trial patient had relapsed following autologous stem cell transplantation, and prior brentuximab vedotin exposure was what differed among cohorts A, B and C. The trial cohort was composed of about 54 patients with relapsed/refractory classical Hodgkin lymphoma, for whom complete response, partial response or progressive disease was recorded as best overall response. In the multi-cohort phase II CheckMate 205 trial, trial patients received single-agent nivolumab. Best overall response was determined by an independent review committee according to the 2007 International Working Group response criteria. Trial PBMCs were collected immediately before nivolumab initiation (C1D1) and during therapy at cycle 2 day 1 and cycle 4 day 1. Peripheral blood was collected in 8 mL Vacutainer Cell Preparation Tubes, from which PBMCs were isolated by centrifugation and then cryopreserved.

This clonotype was sampled from a human donor with classical Hodgkin lymphoma. Sequencing was performed on peripheral blood mononuclear cells (PBMCs), taken at baseline. The rearranged chain carries TRBV6-1 and TRBJ1-2; the D gene cannot be resolved reliably. The CDR3 protein sequence reads: CASSGRAGTHPNYGYTF. Read as DNA, the sequence is TGTGCCAGCAGTGGGCGGGCAGGCACCCACCCTAACTATGGCTACACCTTC.